This paragraph covers one T cell receptor (beta chain) sequence. The sample originates from a study of blood T cell repertoires in COVID-19. Libraries were prepared by immunoSEQ multiplex PCR; TCRdb keeps only in-frame clonotypes and omits some of them. Of tens of thousands of clones listed, around 88% are singletons. The CDR3 extends over 17 amino acids. The germline CDR1 and CDR2 sequences are SGDLS and YYNGEE. The V and J ends lost 0 bases and 2 bases respectively, with 17 bases between them. The gene calls are TRBV9 and TRBJ1-1, with D possibly being TRBD1 (6 bases). The TCR was taken from a woman between 70 and 85 years old with active COVID-19. The specimen was peripheral blood. The CDR3 nucleotides read TGTGCCAGCAGCGTAGGAGCTTCCCGGGACACAAACACTGAAGCTTTCTTT. It is translated as CASSVGASRDTNTEAFF.